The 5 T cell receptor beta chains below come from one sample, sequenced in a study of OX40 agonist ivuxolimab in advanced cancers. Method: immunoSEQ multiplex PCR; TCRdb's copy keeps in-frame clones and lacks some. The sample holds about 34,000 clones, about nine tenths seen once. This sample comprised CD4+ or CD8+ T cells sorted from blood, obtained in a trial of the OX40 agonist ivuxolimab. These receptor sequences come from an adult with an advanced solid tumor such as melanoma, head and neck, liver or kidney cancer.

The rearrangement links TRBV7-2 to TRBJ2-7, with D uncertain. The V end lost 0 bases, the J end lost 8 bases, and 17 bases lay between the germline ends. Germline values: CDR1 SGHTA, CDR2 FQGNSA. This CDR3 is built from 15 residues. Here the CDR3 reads CASSLALMGSHKQYF. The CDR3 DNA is TGTGCCAGCAGCTTAGCGCTAATGGGTTCGCACAAGCAGTACTTC.

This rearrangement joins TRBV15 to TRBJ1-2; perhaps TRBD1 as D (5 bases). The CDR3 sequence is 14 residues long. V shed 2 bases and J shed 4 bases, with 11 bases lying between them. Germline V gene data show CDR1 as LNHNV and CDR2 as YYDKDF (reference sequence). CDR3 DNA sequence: TGTGCCACCAGCAGACGGGGGGAGGGCTATGGCTACACCTTC. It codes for CATSRRGEGYGYTF.

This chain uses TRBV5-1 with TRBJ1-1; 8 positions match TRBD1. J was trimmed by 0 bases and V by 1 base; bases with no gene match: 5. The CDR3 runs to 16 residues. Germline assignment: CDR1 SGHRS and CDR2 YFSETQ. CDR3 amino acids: CASSLLTGDMNTEAFF. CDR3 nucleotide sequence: TGCGCCAGCAGCTTGCTGACAGGGGACATGAACACTGAAGCTTTCTTT.

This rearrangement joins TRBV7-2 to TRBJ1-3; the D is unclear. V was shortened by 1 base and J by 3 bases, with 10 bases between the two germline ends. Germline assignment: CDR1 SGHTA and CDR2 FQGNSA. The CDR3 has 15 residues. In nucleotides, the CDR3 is TGTGCCAGCAGCTTAGACGGTGCCGGTGGAAACACCATATATTTT. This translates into CASSLDGAGGNTIYF.

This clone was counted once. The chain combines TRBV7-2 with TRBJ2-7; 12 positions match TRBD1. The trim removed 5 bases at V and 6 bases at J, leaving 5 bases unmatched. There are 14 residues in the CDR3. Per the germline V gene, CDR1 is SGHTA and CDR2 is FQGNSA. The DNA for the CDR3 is TGTGCCAGCAGCAGGGGACAGGGGGCCGGCGAGCAGTACTTC. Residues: CASSRGQGAGEQYF.